This T cell receptor beta chain was sequenced in a study of T cell repertoires in cytomegalovirus infection. Across the study: It was the public TCR beta signatures that indicated both CMV infection and matching HLA type.

One entry per CDR3 protein results from TCRdb running MiXCR on the reads. The table records over 90,000 distinct CDR3 sequences, 16% of them present only once. The table lists this clonotype with a few counts. Its specificity is not known. V lost 4 bases and J lost 0, with 9 bases in between. The CDR3 contains 14 residues. Germline V gene sequence: CDR1 MGHRA, CDR2 YSYEKL. Whole-study results and caveats: CMV carriers with the relevant HLA were identified by cumulative public TCR beta family frequency. HLA-C-restricted CMV clonotypes gave the most frequent clonotype in two of eight donors.

V is TRBV4-1 and J is TRBJ2-5, with D possibly being TRBD2 (6 bases). The receptor's source is a human donor in good health (CMV status not recorded). Some clones in this sample may be carry-over from other donors' samples. Sample: PBMCs. CDR3 loop: CASSRRDYQETQYF. In nucleotides, the CDR3 is TGCGCCAGCAGCCGCCGGGACTACCAAGAGACCCAGTACTTC.